This passage covers 26 T cell receptor beta chains from one sample sequenced in a study of Graves' ophthalmopathy and Graves' hyperthyroidism. RNA transcripts yielded amplified TCR beta CDR3 regions. First-round RT-PCR relied on HTBI primers, and a second-round multiplex PCR came next. Via MiXCR, TCRdb re-called the multiplex PCR reads, giving one row per CDR3 protein. The sample lists 450,000 to 600,000 distinct CDR3 sequences, approximately 35% occurring once. The specimen was peripheral blood or thyroid tissue (not recorded which). These receptors were taken from an adult man with Graves' hyperthyroidism.

This rearrangement joins TRBV20-1 to TRBJ2-2; D gene ambiguous. Per the germline V gene, CDR1 is DFQATT and CDR2 is SNEGSKA (reference sequence). The V end lost 0 bases, the J end lost 3 bases, and 5 bases lay between the germline ends. There are 13 residues in the CDR3. DNA of the CDR3: TGCAGTGCTAGAGATCAGGACACCGGGGAGCTGTTTTTT. Translating gives CSARDQDTGELFF.

The V call is TRBV7-8, the J call TRBJ1-2, with D possibly TRBD1 on 5 matching bases. The V end lost 1 base, the J end lost 0 bases, and 9 bases lay between the germline ends. The length of the CDR3 is 15 residues. Germline V gene lookup returns CDR1 SGHVS and CDR2 FQNEAQ. The CDR3 region has the DNA TGTGCCAGCAGCTTAGTCGGGGCTCCTAACTATGGCTACACCTTC. This codes for CASSLVGAPNYGYTF. Using reference TRBV7-8 and TRBJ1-2 for the parts outside the CDR3, the full variable domain is GAGVSQSPRYKVAKRGQDVALRCDPISGHVSLFWYQQALGQGPEFLTYFQNEAQLDKSGLPSDRFFAERPEGSVSTLKIQRTQQEDSAVYLCASSLVGAPNYGYTFGSGTRLTVV.

This chain links TRBV7-6 with TRBJ1-1; 11 bases are a match to TRBD1. V shed 5 bases and J 5 bases; nucleotides not matched to a gene: 7. CDR1 and CDR2 from the germline V gene are SGHVS and FNYEAQ. The CDR3 has 15 residues. This chain's CDR3 is CASSAGGQGETEAFF. CDR3 nucleotide sequence: TGTGCCAGCAGCGCTGGGGGACAGGGGGAAACTGAAGCTTTCTTT.

Comment on this clonotype: At one end, the junction sequence differs from germline, possibly due to a read error. The gene calls are TRBV24-1 and TRBJ1-1, with a tentative D call TRBD1 (5 bases). CDR3 size: 14 residues. Germline V gene data show CDR1 as KGHDR and CDR2 as SFDVKD. The CDR3 sequence: CATSRPGYNTEASF. CDR3 in DNA: TGTGCCACCAGTCGACCAGGGTATAACACTGAAGCTTCCTTT.

This clonotype was detected a few times. V and J are TRBV7-9 and TRBJ2-7; D not certain. This CDR3 comprises 14 residues. V was cut by 2 bases and J by 4 bases, with 12 bases left in between. Germline V CDR1 and CDR2: SEHNR, FQNEAQ (reference sequence). The CDR3: CASSLTTDSYEQYF. The CDR3, as DNA: TGTGCCAGCAGCTTAACGACCGATAGTTACGAGCAGTACTTC.

The chain recombines TRBV20-1 with TRBJ2-3; tentative D call: TRBD2 (6 bases). The ends were cut back, 5 bases at V and 0 bases at J, with 12 bases in the middle. The CDR3 length is 14 residues. Germline V gives CDR1 DFQATT, CDR2 SNEGSKA (reference sequence). The CDR3 here is CSARRGASTDTQYF. The CDR3, as DNA: TGCAGTGCTCGGCGGGGAGCCAGCACAGATACGCAGTATTTT.

J is TRBJ1-6 and V is TRBV15; D remains ambiguous. CDR1 and CDR2 (germline): LNHNV, YYDKDF (reference sequence). This CDR3 region has 16 residues. Deletions cut 4 bases from V and 4 bases from J, with 14 bases between. The CDR3 bases are TGTGCCACCAGCACTGGACGGTTCAATTATAATTCACCCCTCCACTTT. Translated: CATSTGRFNYNSPLHF.

This clonotype occurred a few times. The rearrangement joins TRBV18 to TRBJ2-7; D not certain. This CDR3 has 13 residues. Trimming shortened V by 0 bases and J by 4 bases, and 7 bases separated the two germline ends. Germline values: CDR1 KGHSH, CDR2 LQKENI. In nucleotides, the CDR3 is TGTGCCAGCTCACCACCGACGCAGTACGAGCAGTACTTC. It translates to CASSPPTQYEQYF.

The chain employs TRBV12-3 or TRBV12-4 and TRBJ2-2; tentative D call: TRBD1 (5 bases). The V end was cut by 1 base, the J end by 6 bases, with 9 bases between. The CDR3 runs 14 residues. The CDR3 here is CASSLEGCAGELFF. DNA for the CDR3: TGTGCCAGCAGTTTAGAGGGGTGCGCCGGGGAGCTGTTTTTT.

As to this clonotype: This may be a read error: a much more frequent sequence differs by one nucleotide. The CDR3 ends on some other residue instead of the conserved phenylalanine or tryptophan, so this is likely a read error. The V call is TRBV29-1, the J call TRBJ1-1; possible D gene TRBD1, 5 bases. Per the germline V gene, CDR1 is SQVTM and CDR2 is ANQGSEA. CDR3 length: 12 amino acids. V lost 2 bases and J 10 bases, leaving 14 bases between the germline ends. The CDR3 here is CSVERTGQGAFL. The CDR3, as DNA: TGCAGCGTTGAAAGGACCGGGCAGGGAGCTTTCCTT.

The chain uses TRBV30 and TRBJ2-2; D might be TRBD1 (5 bases). The CDR3 sequence is 13 residues long. V lost 3 bases to trimming and J lost 7 bases, with 12 bases between them. The V gene's germline CDR1 is GTSNPN and CDR2 SVGIG (reference sequence). The CDR3 sequence is CAWRAGWGGELFF. The CDR3 coding sequence is TGTGCCTGGAGGGCAGGGTGGGGCGGGGAGCTGTTTTTT.

The V and J genes are TRBV6-4 and TRBJ2-2; D is perhaps TRBD1 (6 bases). Trimming took 6 bases from V and 6 from J, leaving 17 bases between them. The CDR3 covers 15 residues. CDR1 is MRHNA, CDR2 SNTAGT, per germline. This chain's CDR3 is CASREDRNGPGELFF. The CDR3 DNA is TGTGCCAGCAGAGAAGACAGGAACGGTCCCGGGGAGCTGTTTTTT.

This clonotype was seen many times. The chain links TRBV5-8 to TRBJ1-1; D gene ambiguous. This CDR3 is 16 amino acids long. Germline lookup yields CDR1 SGHTS and CDR2 YDEGEE. Trimming removed 3 bases at V and 10 bases at J, with 25 bases between. As DNA, the CDR3 is TGTGCCAGCAGCTCACCAGATTCTCCGGCGGATCGAGGAGCTTTCTTT. It yields the protein CASSSPDSPADRGAFF.

Worth noting for this clonotype: Given a much more abundant clone one base away, this may be a read error. The gene calls are TRBV6-5 and TRBJ1-1; D is ambiguous. Germline V gene data show CDR1 as MNHEY and CDR2 as SVGAGI. The CDR3 runs 15 residues. The CDR3 region has the DNA TGTGCCAGCGGTTACTCGGGAGGAATGAACACTGAAGCTTTCTTT. Its translation is CASGYSGGMNTEAFF.

The chain combines TRBV7-9 with TRBJ1-2, with 9 bases aligning to TRBD1. CDR1 and CDR2 from the germline V gene are SEHNR and FQNEAQ (reference sequence). The CDR3 sequence is 14 residues long. After removal of 5 bases from V and 7 bases from J, the junction contained 8 bases not matched to a gene. CDR3 amino acids: CASSQDQQGAGYTF. The CDR3, as DNA: TGTGCCAGCAGCCAAGACCAACAGGGGGCTGGCTACACCTTC.

V gene TRBV9 combines with J gene TRBJ1-3, with TRBD1 matching 8 bases. The CDR3 has 16 residues. Trimming at V came to 4 bases and at J to 4 bases, leaving 10 bases not matched to a gene. CDR1 SGDLS and CDR2 YYNGEE come from the germline V gene. CDR3 nucleotide sequence: TGTGCCAGCAGCCCAGGGACAGGAGGAGGAGGAAACACCATATATTTT. This gives the protein CASSPGTGGGGNTIYF.

The rearrangement joins TRBV10-3 to TRBJ1-2; no clear D gene. The CDR3 consists of 12 residues. Germline CDR1 is ENHRY and CDR2 is SYGVKD. V dropped 6 bases and J dropped 11 bases, with 16 bases sitting between them. The CDR3 DNA sequence: TGTGCCATCAGGGCGATGAGGGAGCGGTACACCTTC. This gives the protein CAIRAMRERYTF.

This clonotype occurred once. The chain employs TRBV20-1 and TRBJ2-5, with 11 bases aligning to TRBD2. Germline trimming cut 1 base from V and 5 bases from J; bases unmatched to any gene: 12. The CDR3 totals 17 residues. CDR1 and CDR2 (germline): DFQATT, SNEGSKA (reference sequence). As DNA, the CDR3 is TGCAGTGCTAGAGCCAGGACTAGCGGGTCCTTACAGGAGACCCAGTACTTC. It specifies CSARARTSGSLQETQYF.

This chain joins TRBV24-1 and TRBJ2-1; 9 bases line up with TRBD2. V was clipped by 4 bases and J by 8 bases; unmatched bases: 5. This CDR3 has 14 amino acids. CDR1 is KGHDR, CDR2 SFDVKD, per germline. The CDR3 DNA follows: TGTGCCACCAGTGACTCCGGGACTAGCTATGAGCAGTTCTTC. This encodes CATSDSGTSYEQFF.

The chain has TRBV2 and TRBJ2-7; 7 nucleotides match TRBD1. The CDR3 spans 15 residues. V shed 5 bases, J shed 0 bases, and the junction held 7 bases outside the gene matches. Germline CDR1 reads SNHLY; CDR2 reads FYNNEI. In nucleotides, the CDR3 is TGTGCCAGCAGTAATCAGGGGGTCCGCTCCTACGAGCAGTACTTC. This translates into CASSNQGVRSYEQYF.

The chain is built from TRBV5-5 and TRBJ1-1, with D hard to call. CDR1 is SGHKS and CDR2 is YYEKEE in the germline V gene (reference sequence). The CDR3 spans 15 residues. Trimming cost V 10 bases and J 3 bases, with 22 bases left between them. The DNA of the CDR3 is TGTGCCTGGAGAGGGCAAGTCCTTGGCGACACTGAAGCTTTCTTT. Its protein product is CAWRGQVLGDTEAFF.

This clonotype has ten or more counts. V is TRBV5-1 and J is TRBJ2-2; TRBD1 matches at 8 bases. The CDR3 runs 13 residues. CDR1 is SGHRS, CDR2 YFSETQ, per germline. V lost 4 bases and J lost 8; bases outside the gene matches: 4. CDR3 in DNA: TGCGCCAGCAGCATACAGGGGGAAGGGGAGCTGTTTTTT. Translation: CASSIQGEGELFF.

Only a few counts were recorded for this clonotype. CDR3: CASSFRLRQGQQYF. The CDR3 region has the DNA TGTGCCAGCAGTTTCCGCCTCAGACAGGGACAGCAGTACTTC. The chain combines TRBV28 with TRBJ2-7; 7 bases fit TRBD1. Germline V gives CDR1 MDHEN, CDR2 SYDVKM. This CDR3 region has 14 residues. Unmatched junction bases numbered 10, after V lost 3 bases and J lost 8 bases. Based on the CDR3 plus reference TRBV28 and TRBJ2-7, the full variable domain is DVKVTQSSRYLVKRTGEKVFLECVQDMDHENMFWYRQDPGLGLRLIYFSYDVKMKEKGDIPEGYSVSREKKERFSLILESASTNQTSMYLCASSFRLRQGQQYFGPGTRLTVT.

On this clonotype: A much larger clone sits a single nucleotide away, making a read error possible. The conserved phenylalanine or tryptophan normally closing the CDR3 is absent here, so this likely arose from a read error. The chain is built from TRBV4-1 and TRBJ1-2, with D unresolved. V lost 0 bases, J lost 6 bases, and 11 bases lay in between. The CDR3 sequence is 14 residues long. Germline V CDR1 and CDR2: MGHRA, YSYEKL. The CDR3 region is CASSQDPPLDGYTL. The CDR3 region has the DNA TGCGCCAGCAGCCAAGATCCCCCCCTTGATGGCTACACCCTC.

Note on this clonotype: This may stem from a read error, because a much larger clone lies one nucleotide away. The chain couples TRBV7-9 to TRBJ1-1, with a tentative D call TRBD1 (5 bases). This CDR3 is 19 amino acids long. CDR1 and CDR2 from the germline V gene are SEHNR and FQNEAQ (reference sequence). V lost 1 base, J lost 0 bases, and 21 bases lay in between. CDR3 DNA sequence: TGTGCCAGCAGCTTAGGGGTACGGGGGGGGTTTATTGTGAACACTGAAGCTTTCTTT. Protein product: CASSLGVRGGFIVNTEAFF.

This clonotype has more than one count but fewer than ten. V gene TRBV27 combines with J gene TRBJ1-2; 8 bases line up with TRBD1. Germline V CDR1 and CDR2: MNHEY, SMNVEV (reference sequence). Germline trimming cut 5 bases from V and 3 bases from J; bases unmatched to any gene: 8. The CDR3 totals 15 residues. For the CDR3, the DNA is TGTGCCAGCAGTCCCTACAGGGGGGGAGACTATGGCTACACCTTC. Its translation is CASSPYRGGDYGYTF.